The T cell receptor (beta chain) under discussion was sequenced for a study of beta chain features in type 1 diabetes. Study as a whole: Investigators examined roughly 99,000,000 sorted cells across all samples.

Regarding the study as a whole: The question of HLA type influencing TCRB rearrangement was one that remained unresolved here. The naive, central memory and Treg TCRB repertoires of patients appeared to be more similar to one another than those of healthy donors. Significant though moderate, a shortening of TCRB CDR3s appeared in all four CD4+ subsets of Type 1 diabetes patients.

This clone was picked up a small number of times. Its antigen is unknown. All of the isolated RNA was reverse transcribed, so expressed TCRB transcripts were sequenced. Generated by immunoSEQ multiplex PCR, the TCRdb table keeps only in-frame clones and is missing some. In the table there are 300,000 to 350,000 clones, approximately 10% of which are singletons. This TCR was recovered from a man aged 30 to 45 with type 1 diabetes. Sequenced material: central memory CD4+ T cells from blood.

CDR3 sequence (DNA): TGTGCCAGCAGTGAATGGGCAGCGGGTGGCACAGATACGCAGTATTTT. Its translation is CASSEWAAGGTDTQYF. The rearrangement joins TRBV6-1 to TRBJ2-3, with a possible D match to TRBD2 (6 bases). Trimming left V 2 bases short and J 1 base short, with 13 bases between. The CDR3 covers 16 residues. The germline CDR1 and CDR2 sequences are MNHNS and SASEGT.